The clone carrying this T cell receptor (beta chain) was counted ten times or more. Germline V gene data show CDR1 as SGHVS and CDR2 as FQNEAQ. This CDR3 contains 16 residues. Trimming stripped 0 bases from V and 4 bases from J, with 13 bases between. Original processing notes: Amplification of reference gene primers provided the estimated nucleated cell counts. Clones were read by immunoSEQ multiplex PCR, and TCRdb kept only the in-frame ones, dropping some. V, J and clone size derive from that table, while D and trimming were established from the DNA sequence. The sample holds over 85,000 clones, about 80% seen once. The sample originates from a study of blood T cell repertoires in COVID-19. Study as a whole: Sources were T cells, B-cell-depleted T cells, or PBMCs; the material itself was cDNA or gDNA.

The receptor was isolated from a man between 65 and 85 years old with acute or convalescent COVID-19. Specimen: peripheral blood. This rearrangement joins TRBV7-8 to TRBJ1-5; D is possibly TRBD1 (5 bases). The CDR3 sequence: CASSLARQGGNQPQHF. The CDR3 nucleotides are TGTGCCAGCAGCTTAGCTAGGCAGGGTGGAAATCAGCCCCAGCATTTT.